This TCR beta chain came from a study of blood T cells in healthy people across ages. The second PCR ran about 6 to 12 cycles with a sample-barcoded 5' primer and J-beta primers. TCRdb independently ran MiXCR on the 5' RACE reads; one entry per CDR3 protein. Among hundreds of thousands of distinct CDR3 sequences, around a quarter were seen once, and the ten largest hold under 3%. The trim removed 6 bases at V and 5 bases at J, leaving 26 bases unmatched. Germline CDR1 is MDHEN and CDR2 is SYDVKM. CDR3 length: 20 residues. The study isolated at least 6.5 million PBMCs from each sample. A minimum of 5 micrograms of total RNA was extracted per sample. In addition, the sample was reused for a study of T cells of mothers and their children.

The sequenced material came from blood. The J gene is TRBJ1-1, the V gene TRBV28, with TRBD1 matching 8 bases. The TCR was taken from a boy between 10 and 17 years old in good health. DNA of the CDR3: TGTGCCAGCAGCCCAACGAAGAGACAGGGGAGGGGACAAGCGAAAACTGAAGCTTTCTTT. Protein sequence: CASSPTKRQGRGQAKTEAFF.